This record covers a single TCR beta chain. RNA was isolated and reverse transcribed to cDNA, the sequencing template. Assay used: immunoSEQ multiplex PCR; TCRdb lists only in-frame clones, some missing. The sample includes some 150,000 clones, 70% to 90% of them seen just once. These data are taken from a study of CD8+ T cells in alopecia areata. Treatment reported: oral pan-JAK inhibitor, 5-10 mg twice daily. The CDR3 totals 16 residues. The germline gives CDR1 SEHNR, CDR2 FQNEAQ (reference sequence). Trimming at V came to 5 bases and at J to 4 bases, leaving 11 bases not matched to a gene. This receptor was taken from a human donor with alopecia areata. V and J are TRBV7-9 and TRBJ2-1; 7 bases align to TRBD1. The sample in question was CD8+ T cells sorted from blood, obtained at week 4, from a patient treated with tofacitinib. CDR3 DNA: TGTGCCAGCAGCGAACGGACAGGTGGCCGTTACAATGAGCAGTTCTTC. It translates to CASSERTGGRYNEQFF.